This section outlines one TCR beta chain sequence together with its context. As yet, its antigen is unknown. The sample originates from a study of cytomegalovirus exposure and HLA in healthy donors. CDR1 and CDR2 from the germline V gene are LNHDA and SQIVND (reference sequence). The CDR3 runs 14 residues. The J segment lost 16 bases and the V segment lost 3 bases, leaving 14 bases of the junction unmatched. Broader study findings: A prior analysis recorded that most TCR beta V segments were productive about 87% or about 30% of the time.

Sampled while nominally healthy, donors likely had unrecorded immune exposures. Primers included in the PCR were 60 Vbeta and 13 Jbeta primers. The repertoire was sequenced with immunoSEQ multiplex PCR; TCRdb's copy has only in-frame clones and lacks some. The sample lists approximately 190,000 clones, roughly 13% occurring once. This receptor was obtained from a man between 50 and 59 years old in good health and CMV-seropositive. Source material: PBMCs. The chain uses TRBV19 and TRBJ2-4; the match to TRBD1 covers 8 bases. This chain's CDR3 is CASSISGQGPSRYF. The CDR3 nucleotides are TGTGCCAGTAGTATTAGCGGACAGGGCCCCTCACGCTACTTC.